The rows below give T cell receptor beta chains drawn from one sample of a study of CD8 T cells in ankylosing spondylitis. TCRdb processed the 5' RACE reads anew with MiXCR; each CDR3 protein has one entry. Of around 210,000 distinct CDR3 sequences in the sample, 8% to 9% were seen once. The sample consisted of blood, either unsorted or a sorted T cell fraction (not recorded which). The receptors were sampled from a female donor with ankylosing spondylitis or in good health (not recorded which). CDR3s include the opening cysteine and the closing phenylalanine or tryptophan. D genes are given only for firm matches. Clone sizes are given selectively: once, few, many, or a class where the clone is expanded.

TRBD1	TRBJ2-3	many	TRBV20-1	TGCAGTGGCACCTCACAGGGGGCCGGAGGCACAGATACGCAGTATTTT	CSGTSQGAGGTDTQYF
.	TRBJ2-3	many	TRBV15	TGTGCCACCAGCACCCCAGGGGACACAGATACGCAGTATTTT	CATSTPGDTDTQYF
TRBD2	TRBJ2-5	many	TRBV11-2	TGTGCCAGCAGCTTTGGTAGCCGGGGGGCCCAGTACTTC	CASSFGSRGAQYF
.	TRBJ2-1	many	TRBV29-1	TGCAGCGTTATAGAGGGGGGAGATGAGCAGTTCTTC	CSVIEGGDEQFF
.	TRBJ1-1	many	TRBV7-3	TGTGCCAGCAGCTTCGGGGCGAACACTGAAGCTTTCTTT	CASSFGANTEAFF
TRBD1	TRBJ2-7	many	TRBV7-8	TGTGCCAGCAGCTTAGTCCCGGGACAGGGCATCTACGAGCAGTACTTC	CASSLVPGQGIYEQYF
.	TRBJ2-5	many	TRBV7-9	TGTGCCAGCAGCCAATTGGCGGGTCCCCGAGAGACCCAGTACTTC	CASSQLAGPRETQYF
.	TRBJ1-4	many	TRBV11-2	TGTGCCAGCAGCTCCTACCCAGGGGAAGGGGAAAAACTGTTTTTT	CASSSYPGEGEKLFF
.	TRBJ1-6	many	TRBV4-3	TGCGCCAGCAGCCAAGATTTATCGTCACCCCTCCACTTT	CASSQDLSSPLHF
.	TRBJ2-1	many	TRBV5-1	TGCGCCAGCAGCTTGGGTGCCGACAGGCGCTCGCAGTTCTTC	CASSLGADRRSQFF
TRBD2	TRBJ2-2	.	TRBV7-2	TGTGCCAGCAGCTTACGAGGCGGGAGGGCCAGTTCCGGGGAGCTGTTTTTT	CASSLRGGRASSGELFF
TRBD1	TRBJ1-1	many	TRBV18	TGTGCCAGCTCACCTTCCAGACAGGGCGGGACTGAAGCTTTCTTT	CASSPSRQGGTEAFF
.	TRBJ1-2	many	TRBV2	TGTGCCAGCCCCGGGACCAGTGGGTATGGCTACACCTTC	CASPGTSGYGYTF
.	TRBJ1-5	many	TRBV20-1	TGCAGTGCTAGAGATTACGGCGGAGCAGCTTGGAGCAATCAGCCCCAGCATTTT	CSARDYGGAAWSNQPQHF
.	TRBJ1-3	.	TRBV7-2	TGTGCCAGCAGCTTGCACTCTGGAAACACCATATATTTT	CASSLHSGNTIYF
.	TRBJ2-1	.	TRBV3-1	TGTGCCAGCAGCCAAGCGACCGGGCCCCAGAATGAGCAGTTCTTC	CASSQATGPQNEQFF
.	TRBJ2-5	many	TRBV20-1	TGCAGTGCTAGACCAGGGCAAGAGACCCAGTACTTC	CSARPGQETQYF
.	TRBJ2-3	many	TRBV12-3/TRBV12-4	TGTGCCAGCATCCAGGGGTCTACGCAGTATTTT	CASIQGSTQYF
TRBD1	TRBJ2-4	many	TRBV15	TGTGCCACCAGCACCCCCCGGACAGGGGCCCTCGGGAACATTCAGTACTTC	CATSTPRTGALGNIQYF
.	TRBJ2-3	.	TRBV7-2	TGTGCCAGCAGCTCCCGGGACTCCCAAGCAGATACGCAGTATTTT	CASSSRDSQADTQYF
.	TRBJ2-5	few	TRBV7-2	TGTGCCAGCAGCTTTCCCCAGGGGACGGGGGAGACCCAGTACTTC	CASSFPQGTGETQYF
TRBD1	TRBJ2-3	many	TRBV5-1	TGCGCCAGCAGCTGGCAGGGGGCCCCTTCCACAGATACGCAGTATTTT	CASSWQGAPSTDTQYF
TRBD2	TRBJ2-1	many	TRBV30	TGTGCCTGGAGCCAGACTAGCGGGAGGAATGAGCAGTTCTTC	CAWSQTSGRNEQFF
.	TRBJ1-2	.	TRBV5-1	TGTGCCAGCAACTCCTCAGATACAAGAAACTATGGCTACACCTTC	CASNSSDTRNYGYTF